This T cell receptor beta chain was captured by sequencing in a study of cytomegalovirus exposure and HLA in healthy donors. Points from the study as a whole: High sensitivity and specificity were reportedly achieved when the classifier diagnosed cytomegalovirus status.

Regarding this clone: Its matching antigen is unknown.

13 Jbeta primers and 60 Vbeta primers were used for the PCR. Assay: immunoSEQ multiplex PCR; the TCRdb copy retains only in-frame clones and omits some. The sample includes some 65,000 clones, 68% of them seen just once. Input material: PBMCs. The receptor comes from a young woman in good health and CMV-seronegative.

CDR3: CASLTVAYEQYF. In DNA form, the CDR3 reads TGTGCCAGCCTTACAGTAGCCTACGAGCAGTACTTC. The chain uses TRBV6-1 and TRBJ2-7; D unclear. Germline CDR1 and CDR2: MNHNS and SASEGT. The CDR3 covers 12 residues. V lost 8 bases and J 2 bases, leaving 10 bases between the germline ends.